The present T cell receptor (beta chain) was sequenced within a study of shared clonotypes between healthy human individuals. This CDR3 is built from 17 residues. Per germline, CDR1 SGHNT and CDR2 YENEEA. V lost 4 bases, J lost 3 bases, and 10 bases stayed unmatched. Profiling relied on immunoSEQ multiplex PCR, and the TCRdb table lists in-frame clones only, not all of them. The repertoire holds 1,500,000 or so clones, roughly 95% seen once, with roughly 1.2% in the top ten. The V call is TRBV11-3, the J call TRBJ1-1, with 11 bases aligning to TRBD1. The TCR was taken from a man aged 30 to 39 in good health. Sequencing was performed on naive CD4+ T cells sorted from blood. Subset specified: CD45RA+ positively selected. In DNA, the CDR3 is TGTGCCAGCAGCTCGTCGGACAGGGGGCGCCCGGACACTGAAGCTTTCTTT. This codes for CASSSSDRGRPDTEAFF.